This is a list of T cell receptor beta chains from one sample in a study of brain T cells in children with intractable seizures. TCRdb's table, derived via immunoSEQ multiplex PCR, lists solely in-frame clones and lacks some. The sample shows about 340,000 clones, more than 85% of them seen only once. This material consisted of peripheral blood, taken 4 to 6 months after surgery. These receptors were taken from a boy younger than two with tuberous sclerosis and intractable seizures. Both conserved end residues are part of each CDR3.

TRBV3-1/TRBV3-2 CASSRTGISYGYTF
TRBV6-5 CASSYSRDTDTQYF
TRBV19 CASSKIGTGLYEQYF
TRBV11-1 CASSLPTPLSGELFF
TRBV5-1 CASIDGQDVYGYTF
TRBV5-1 CASSFRGWETQYF
TRBV28 CASSFLAGAGGELFF
TRBV11-2 CASSFETSGQETQYF
TRBV5-1 CASSLEGLAGAHEQYF
TRBV10-3 CAISDRGIPYEQYF
TRBV2 CASSRVRGGAKFSYNEQFF
TRBV5-1 CASSILGTGTDTQYF
TRBV6-5 CASSPGRNQPQHF